These T cell receptor beta chains were read from a single sample in a study of tumor-infiltrating lymphocytes in oesophageal squamous cell carcinoma. One entry per CDR3 protein results from TCRdb running MiXCR on the PCR reads. The sample lists 15,000 to 25,000 distinct CDR3 sequences, roughly 41% occurring once. Specimen: esophageal tumor tissue. These receptors were obtained from a male donor with esophageal squamous cell carcinoma. The CDR3 runs from the conserved cysteine through the conserved F or W. A D gene is named only where the DNA matches it firmly. A clone size is listed for some rows: how often the clone was seen (once, few, many), or a class if it is expanded.

CDR3 DNA	CDR3 protein	V gene	J gene	D gene	clone size
TGTGCCAGCAGGTCTAGCGGGGGCAACGAGCAGTACTTC	CASRSSGGNEQYF	TRBV28	TRBJ2-7	TRBD2	few
NA	CASSIRAGQETQYF	TRBV19	TRBJ2-7	NA	few
TGTGCCAGCAGCTATCCCGGTACAGATACGCAGTACTTC	CASSYPGTDTQYF	TRBV11-2	TRBJ2-5	NA	NA
TGTGCCAGCAGCTTATCCCTAGGGAGGCCAGATACGCAGTATTTT	CASSLSLGRPDTQYF	TRBV7-2	TRBJ2-3	NA	few
TGCGCCAGCAGTGAGTCTTTGGCAGATACGCAGTATTTT	CASSESLADTQYF	TRBV10-1	TRBJ2-3	NA	NA
TGTGCCAGCAGCCGGGACTACAATCAAGAGACCCAGTACTTC	CASSRDYNQETQYF	TRBV6-6	TRBJ2-5	TRBD2	NA
TGCGCCAGCAGCTTCCAGGCAGAGACCCAGTACTTC	CASSFQAETQYF	TRBV5-1	TRBJ2-5	NA	many
TGTGCCAGCAGCACAAGACTAGCGTGGGAGACCCAGTACTTC	CASSTRLAWETQYF	TRBV5-6	TRBJ2-5	TRBD2	NA
TGTGCCAGCAGCTACAGACAAAGCTCCTACAATGAGCAGTACTTC	CASSYRQSSYNEQYF	TRBV7-8	TRBJ2-5	NA	NA
TGTGCCAGCAGCCAGGACAGGGGCTACAATGAGCAGTTCTTC	CASSQDRGYNEQFF	TRBV7-3	TRBJ2-1	TRBD1	NA
NA	CASSWGRSGTQYFGPGRETQFF	TRBV7-2	TRBJ2-4	NA	NA
TGCAGCGTTGTTGGGGGCGAGGTTGGGACTGAAGCTTTCTTT	CSVVGGEVGTEAFF	TRBV29-1	TRBJ1-1	NA	NA
TGTGCCAGCAGCTCCCAACTAGCGGGCACAGATACGCAGTACTTC	CASSSQLAGTDTQYF	TRBV7-9	TRBJ2-4	TRBD2	NA
TGTGCCAGCAGCGCCCGTGGGGGGACTAGCGGAGGCTACAATGAGCAGTTCTTC	CASSARGGTSGGYNEQFF	TRBV9	TRBJ2-1	TRBD2	NA